Given below is one T cell receptor (beta chain) in context. Its specificity is unknown. The data stem from a study of cytomegalovirus exposure and HLA in healthy donors. The wider study: In a previous analysis, nearly 120 million unique TCR beta sequences were found from 170 million or so T cells.

PCR amplification relied on 60 Vbeta primers (plus 13 Jbeta primers). The protocol was immunoSEQ multiplex PCR, while the TCRdb copy is restricted to in-frame clones and leaves out a portion. The sample carries 100,000 to 150,000 clones, 17% recorded once. The study's findings and limits: Common viral pathogens (according to a later analysis) appeared linked to several of the most significant clusters. Being indistinguishable, some V segments were excluded, TRBV6-2 and TRBV6-3 among them.

This CDR3 has 14 residues. The V end lost 6 bases, the J end lost 1 base, and 13 bases lay between the germline ends. The germline V gene encodes CDR1 PRHDT and CDR2 FYEKMQ (reference sequence). This TCR derives from a female donor in good health and CMV-seropositive. The sequenced material came from PBMCs. The chain links TRBV13 to TRBJ2-7; the D is unclear. The CDR3 nucleotides read TGTGCCAGCAGGCGACGAGGTGCGTCCTACGAGCAGTACTTC. This sequence encodes CASRRRGASYEQYF.